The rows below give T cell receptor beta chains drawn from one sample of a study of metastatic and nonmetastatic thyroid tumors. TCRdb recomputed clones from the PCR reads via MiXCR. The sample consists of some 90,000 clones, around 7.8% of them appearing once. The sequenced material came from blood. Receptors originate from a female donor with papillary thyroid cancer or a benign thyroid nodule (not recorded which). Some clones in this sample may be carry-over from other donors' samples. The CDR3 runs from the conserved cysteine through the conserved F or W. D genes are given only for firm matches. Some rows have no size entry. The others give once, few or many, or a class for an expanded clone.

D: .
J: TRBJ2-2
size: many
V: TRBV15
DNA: TGTGCCACCAGCAGAGGAGGGAGGACGAACACCGGGGAGCTGTTTTTT
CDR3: CATSRGGRTNTGELFF

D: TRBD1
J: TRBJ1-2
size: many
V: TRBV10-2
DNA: TGCGCCAGCAGTGAAGCTGGACAGGGCCCCTATGGCTACACCTTC
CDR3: CASSEAGQGPYGYTF

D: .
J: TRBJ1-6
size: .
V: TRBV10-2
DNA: TGCGCCAGCAGTGCGCCAAATTCACCCCTCCACTTT
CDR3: CASSAPNSPLHF

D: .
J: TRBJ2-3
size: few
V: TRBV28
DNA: TGTGCCAGCAGTTTATTATGGGGTGGGGGTAGCACAGATACGCAGTATTTT
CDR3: CASSLLWGGGSTDTQYF

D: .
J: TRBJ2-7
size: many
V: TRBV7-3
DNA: TGTGCCAGCAGCTTGGACAAGGCGCACGAGCAGTACTTC
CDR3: CASSLDKAHEQYF

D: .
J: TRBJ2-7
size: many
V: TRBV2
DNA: TGTGCCAGCAGTGACAGGGGGCGGGGGTACGAGCAGTACTTC
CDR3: CASSDRGRGYEQYF

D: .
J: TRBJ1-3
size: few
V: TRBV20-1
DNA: TGCAGTGCTAGTGTGGGGAGTACGGACGGAAACACCATATATTTT
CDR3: CSASVGSTDGNTIYF

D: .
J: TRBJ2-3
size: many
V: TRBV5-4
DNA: TGTGCCAGCAGCTTTCGCGACCAAAGTAAGACGCAGTATTTT
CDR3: CASSFRDQSKTQYF

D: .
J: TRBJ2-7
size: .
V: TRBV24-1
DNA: TGTGCCACCAGGCCCCTTAGGGGCTCCTACGAGCAGTACTTC
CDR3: CATRPLRGSYEQYF

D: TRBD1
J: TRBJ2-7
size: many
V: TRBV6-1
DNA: TGTGCCAGCAGCCGGGACAGACACTACGAGCAGTACTTC
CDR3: CASSRDRHYEQYF

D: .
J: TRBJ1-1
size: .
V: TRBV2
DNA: TGTGCCAGCAGCAACCGGGACGGGGGGTGGGCGAACACTGAAGCTTTCTTT
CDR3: CASSNRDGGWANTEAFF

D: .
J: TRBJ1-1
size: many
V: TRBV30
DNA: TGTGCCTGGACTCAGGAGGGGGGGACTGAAGCTTTCTTT
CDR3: CAWTQEGGTEAFF

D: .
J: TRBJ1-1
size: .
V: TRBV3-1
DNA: TGTGCCAGCAGTCTCGGCGACACTGAAGCTTTCTTT
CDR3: CASSLGDTEAFF

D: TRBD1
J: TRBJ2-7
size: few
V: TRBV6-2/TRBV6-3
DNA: TGTGCCAGCAGTTCCCAAAACAGGGGGAGCTGGGCCTACGAGCAGTACTTC
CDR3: CASSSQNRGSWAYEQYF

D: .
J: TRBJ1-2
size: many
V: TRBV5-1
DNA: TGCGCCAGCAGCGCGGAAAAGTTCGGCTACACCTTC
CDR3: CASSAEKFGYTF

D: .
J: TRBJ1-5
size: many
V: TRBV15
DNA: TGTGCCACCAGCATGCAGGGTGGCAATCAGCCCCAGCATTTT
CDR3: CATSMQGGNQPQHF

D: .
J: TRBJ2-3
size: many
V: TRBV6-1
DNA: TGTGCCAGCAGTGATCATAGACGAGATACGCAGTATTTT
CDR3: CASSDHRRDTQYF

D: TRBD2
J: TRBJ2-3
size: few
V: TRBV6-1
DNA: TGTGCCAGCATTGAGTATCCGGGACTAGCCACAGATACGCAGTATTTT
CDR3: CASIEYPGLATDTQYF

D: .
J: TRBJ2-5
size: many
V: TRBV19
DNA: TGTGCCAGTAGTATGGGGGACAAGCAAGAGACCCAGTACTTC
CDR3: CASSMGDKQETQYF

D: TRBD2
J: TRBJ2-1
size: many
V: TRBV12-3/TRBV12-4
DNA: TGTGCCAGCACCATAGCGGGGGGGCAGTACAATGAGCAGTTCTTC
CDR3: CASTIAGGQYNEQFF

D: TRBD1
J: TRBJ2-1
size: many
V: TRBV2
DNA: TGTGCCAGCAGTAGCGGGACAGGGGGCTTTGGTGAGCAGTTCTTC
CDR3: CASSSGTGGFGEQFF

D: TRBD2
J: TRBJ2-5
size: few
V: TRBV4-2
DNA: TGTGCCAGCAGCCAAGATTCGGGGGGGGTACCTTCGCAGACCCAGTACTTC
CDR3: CASSQDSGGVPSQTQYF

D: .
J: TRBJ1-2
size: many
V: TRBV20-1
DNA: TGCAGTGCTAGAGAGGCCCGGGCCTATGGCTACACCTTC
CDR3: CSAREARAYGYTF

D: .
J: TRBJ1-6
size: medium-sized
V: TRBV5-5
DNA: TGTGCCAGCAGCTCGGACTGGTGGGGATCCTATAATTCACCCCTCCACTTT
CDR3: CASSSDWWGSYNSPLHF

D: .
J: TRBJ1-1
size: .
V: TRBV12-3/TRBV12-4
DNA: TGTGCCAGCAGTTTAGGACGGAACACTGAAGCTTTCTTT
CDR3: CASSLGRNTEAFF

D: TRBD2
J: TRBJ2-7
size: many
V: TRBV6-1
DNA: TGTGCCAGCAGTAAGCGGGGGGGCTCTTACGAGCAGTACTTC
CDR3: CASSKRGGSYEQYF

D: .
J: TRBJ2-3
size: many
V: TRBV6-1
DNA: TGTGCCAGCAGGCCTCAGGGCCGGTTTAGCACAGATACGCAGTATTTT
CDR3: CASRPQGRFSTDTQYF

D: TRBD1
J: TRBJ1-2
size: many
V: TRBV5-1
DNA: TGCGCCAGCAGCTGGGGCTCAGGGGGCATGGATGGCTACACCTTC
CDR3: CASSWGSGGMDGYTF

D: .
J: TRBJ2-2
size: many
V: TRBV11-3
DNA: TGTGCCAGCAGCCCATGGTACCATCAGGACACCGGGGAGCTGTTTTTT
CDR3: CASSPWYHQDTGELFF

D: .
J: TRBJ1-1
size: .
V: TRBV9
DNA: .
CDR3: CASSVHRGGYTFGSGTTEAFF

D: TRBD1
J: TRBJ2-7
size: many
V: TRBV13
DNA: TGTGCCAGCAGCTGGACAGGGGGCTCCTACGAGCAGTACTTC
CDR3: CASSWTGGSYEQYF

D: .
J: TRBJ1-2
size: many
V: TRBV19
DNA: TGTGCCAGTAGTATCTCGGGTGGCTATGGCTACACCTTC
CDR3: CASSISGGYGYTF

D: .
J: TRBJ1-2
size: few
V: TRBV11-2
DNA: TGTGCCAGCAGCATCCTCCCCACAGGGTCCTATGGCTACACCTTC
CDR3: CASSILPTGSYGYTF

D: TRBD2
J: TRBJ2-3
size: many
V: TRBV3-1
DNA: TGTGCCAGCAGCCGGGGACTAGCGGGAAGCACAGATACGCAGTATTTT
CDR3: CASSRGLAGSTDTQYF

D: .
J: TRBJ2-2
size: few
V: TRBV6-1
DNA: TGTGCCAGCATCCGACAGTGGGAAACCGGGGAGCTGTTTTTT
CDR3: CASIRQWETGELFF

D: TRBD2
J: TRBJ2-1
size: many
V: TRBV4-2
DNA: TGTGCCAGCAGCCGCGGGGGGCGGGGAGCTTACAATGAGCAGTTCTTC
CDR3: CASSRGGRGAYNEQFF

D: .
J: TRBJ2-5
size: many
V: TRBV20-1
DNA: TGCAGTGCTAGAGATGGGGCCCTGTGGACCAAGACCCAGTACTTC
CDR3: CSARDGALWTKTQYF

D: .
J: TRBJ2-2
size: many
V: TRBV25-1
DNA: TGTGCCAGCAGTGAGGGAACAGATCACACCGGGGAGCTGTTTTTT
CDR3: CASSEGTDHTGELFF

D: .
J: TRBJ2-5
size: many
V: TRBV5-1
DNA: TGCGCCAGCAGCTTGACGGGGGGCGGAGAGACCCAGTACTTC
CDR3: CASSLTGGGETQYF

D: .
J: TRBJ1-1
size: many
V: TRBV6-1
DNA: TGTGCCAGCCTCGGGTCGGGGGCGAGCACTGAAGCTTTCTTT
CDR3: CASLGSGASTEAFF

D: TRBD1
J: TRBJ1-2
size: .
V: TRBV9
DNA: TGTGCCAGCAGCGACGGGACAGGGAACTATGGCTACACCTTC
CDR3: CASSDGTGNYGYTF

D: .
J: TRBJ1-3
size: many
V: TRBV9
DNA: TGTGCCAGCAGCGTAGCCCCTGGAAACACCATATATTTT
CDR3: CASSVAPGNTIYF

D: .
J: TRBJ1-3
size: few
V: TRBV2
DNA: TGTGCCAGCAGAATCGAGGGAGGGCGATTTGCTGGAAACACCATATATTTT
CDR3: CASRIEGGRFAGNTIYF

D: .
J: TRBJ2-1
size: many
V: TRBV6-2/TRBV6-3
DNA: TGTGCCAGTACCCGGACGGACTACAATGAGCAGTTCTTC
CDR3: CASTRTDYNEQFF

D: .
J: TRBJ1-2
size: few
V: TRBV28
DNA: TGTGCCAGCAGTTTAACCGGCGTCTATGGCTACACCTTC
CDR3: CASSLTGVYGYTF

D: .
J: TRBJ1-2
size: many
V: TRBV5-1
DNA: TGCGCCAGCAGCTTAGGTCGCGGGAGCGGCTACACCTTC
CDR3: CASSLGRGSGYTF

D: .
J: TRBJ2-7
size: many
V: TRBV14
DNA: TGTGCCAGCAGCCAAGTAGGGGGAGCTACGGACGAGCAGTACTTC
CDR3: CASSQVGGATDEQYF

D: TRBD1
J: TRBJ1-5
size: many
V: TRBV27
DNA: TGTGCCAGCAGCTTTACAGGGGTTGGTCAGCCCCAGCATTTT
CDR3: CASSFTGVGQPQHF

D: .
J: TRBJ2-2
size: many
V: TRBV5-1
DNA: TGCGCCAGCAGCTTGGCTGGGACACCCGGGGAGCTGTTTTTT
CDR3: CASSLAGTPGELFF

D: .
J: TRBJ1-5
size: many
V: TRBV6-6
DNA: TGTGCCAGCAGTTACTGGGAGGGACATCAGCCCCAGCATTTT
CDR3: CASSYWEGHQPQHF

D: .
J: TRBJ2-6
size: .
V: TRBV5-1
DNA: TGCGCCAGCAGCGCTACGTCAGTAGGATTAGCTGGGGCCAACGTCCTGACTTTC
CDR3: CASSATSVGLAGANVLTF

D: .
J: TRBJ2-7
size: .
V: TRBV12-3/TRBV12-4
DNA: TGTGCCAGCAGTTTACTGGGTACGATACAGACCCAAAGCTCCTACGAGCAGTACTTC
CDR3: CASSLLGTIQTQSSYEQYF